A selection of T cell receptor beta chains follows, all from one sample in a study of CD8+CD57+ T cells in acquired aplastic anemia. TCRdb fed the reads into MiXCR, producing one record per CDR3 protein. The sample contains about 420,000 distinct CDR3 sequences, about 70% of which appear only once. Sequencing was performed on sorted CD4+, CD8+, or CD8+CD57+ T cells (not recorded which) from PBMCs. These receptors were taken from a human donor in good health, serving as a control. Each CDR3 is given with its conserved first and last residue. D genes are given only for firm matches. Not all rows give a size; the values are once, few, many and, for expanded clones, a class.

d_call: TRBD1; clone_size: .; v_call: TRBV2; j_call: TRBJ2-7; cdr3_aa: CASSQPTGTGAYEQYF; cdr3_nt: TGTGCCAGCAGCCAACCAACCGGGACAGGGGCTTACGAGCAGTACTTC
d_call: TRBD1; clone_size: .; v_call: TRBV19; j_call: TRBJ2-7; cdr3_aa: CASSMGQGGGNEQYF; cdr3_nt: TGTGCCAGTAGTATGGGACAGGGAGGTGGGAACGAGCAGTACTTC
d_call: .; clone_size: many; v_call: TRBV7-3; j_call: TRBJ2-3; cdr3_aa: CASSLSGRTDTQYF; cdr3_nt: TGTGCCAGCAGCTTATCAGGGCGCACAGATACGCAGTATTTT
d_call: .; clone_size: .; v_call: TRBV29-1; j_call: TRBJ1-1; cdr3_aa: CSVEEGGTEAFF; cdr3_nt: TGCAGCGTTGAAGAGGGGGGAACTGAAGCTTTCTTT
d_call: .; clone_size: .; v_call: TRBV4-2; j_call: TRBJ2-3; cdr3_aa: CASSPIEPPDTQYF; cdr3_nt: TGTGCCAGCAGCCCCATCGAGCCTCCAGATACGCAGTATTTT
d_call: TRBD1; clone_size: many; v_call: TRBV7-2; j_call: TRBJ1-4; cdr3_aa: CASSSWTGENEKLFF; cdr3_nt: TGTGCCAGCAGCTCGTGGACAGGGGAAAATGAAAAACTGTTTTTT
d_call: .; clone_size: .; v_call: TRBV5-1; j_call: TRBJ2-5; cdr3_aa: CASSLESGAQYF; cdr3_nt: TGCGCCAGCAGCTTGGAGTCCGGAGCCCAGTACTTC
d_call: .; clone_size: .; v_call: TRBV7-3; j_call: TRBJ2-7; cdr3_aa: CASSLVEAIYEQYF; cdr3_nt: TGTGCCAGCAGCTTAGTTGAGGCGATTTACGAGCAGTACTTC
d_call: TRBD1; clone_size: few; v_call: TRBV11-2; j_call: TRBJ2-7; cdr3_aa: CASSPGQGKYF; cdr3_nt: TGTGCCAGCAGCCCGGGACAGGGCAAGTACTTC
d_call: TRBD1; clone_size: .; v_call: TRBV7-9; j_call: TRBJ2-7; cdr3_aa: CASSYDRVYEQYF; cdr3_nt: TGTGCCAGCAGCTACGACAGGGTCTACGAGCAGTACTTC
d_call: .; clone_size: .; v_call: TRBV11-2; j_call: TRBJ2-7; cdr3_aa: CASSPGLFSSYEQYF; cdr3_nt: TGTGCCAGCAGCCCCGGACTGTTTAGCTCCTACGAGCAGTACTTC
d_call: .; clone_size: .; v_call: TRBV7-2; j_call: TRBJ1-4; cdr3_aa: CASSSQMGLHENLFF; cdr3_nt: TGTGCCAGCAGCTCCCAGATGGGGTTACATGAAAATTTGTTTTTT
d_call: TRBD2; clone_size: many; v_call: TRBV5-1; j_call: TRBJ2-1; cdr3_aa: CASSPTSGVETEQFF; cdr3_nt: TGCGCCAGCAGCCCCACTAGCGGGGTAGAAACTGAGCAGTTCTTC
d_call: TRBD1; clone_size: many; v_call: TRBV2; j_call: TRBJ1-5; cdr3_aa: CASKQGASNQPQHF; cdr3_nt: TGTGCCAGCAAACAGGGGGCGAGCAATCAGCCCCAGCATTTT
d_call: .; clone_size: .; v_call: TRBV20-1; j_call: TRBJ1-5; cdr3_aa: CSDARVRNHPQHF; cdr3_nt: TGCAGTGATGCAAGGGTGAGGAATCATCCCCAGCATTTT
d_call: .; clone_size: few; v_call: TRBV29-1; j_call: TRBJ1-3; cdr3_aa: CSVGNGNTIYF; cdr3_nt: TGCAGCGTTGGTAATGGAAACACCATATATTTT
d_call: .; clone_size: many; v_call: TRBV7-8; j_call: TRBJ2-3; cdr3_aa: CASSPAATQYF; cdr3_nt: TGTGCCAGCAGCCCCGCCGCAACGCAGTATTTT
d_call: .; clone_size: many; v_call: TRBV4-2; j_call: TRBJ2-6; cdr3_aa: CASSQEGHKHSSGANVLTF; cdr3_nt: TGTGCCAGCAGCCAAGAGGGGCACAAGCATAGCTCTGGGGCCAACGTCCTGACTTTC
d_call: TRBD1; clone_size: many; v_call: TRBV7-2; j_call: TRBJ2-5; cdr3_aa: CASSLSGTGMETQYF; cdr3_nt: TGTGCCAGCAGCTTATCCGGGACAGGGATGGAGACCCAGTACTTC
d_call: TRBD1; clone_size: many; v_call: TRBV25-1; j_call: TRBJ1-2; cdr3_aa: CASNEGGARHGYTF; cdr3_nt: TGTGCCAGCAATGAAGGGGGCGCAAGGCATGGCTACACCTTC
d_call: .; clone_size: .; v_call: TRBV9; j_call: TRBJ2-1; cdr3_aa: CASSVRQNDGYNEQFF; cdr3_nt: TGTGCCAGCAGTGTGCGACAAAACGATGGCTACAATGAGCAGTTCTTC
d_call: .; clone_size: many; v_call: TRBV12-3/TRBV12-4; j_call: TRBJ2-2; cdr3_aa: CASSRLFSTGELFF; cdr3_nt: TGTGCCAGCAGTCGTCTATTCAGCACCGGGGAGCTGTTTTTT
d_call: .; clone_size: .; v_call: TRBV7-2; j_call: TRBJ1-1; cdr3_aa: CASSLTDREGNTIF; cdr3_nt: TGTGCCAGCAGCTTAACGGACCGGGAAGGAAACACCATATTT
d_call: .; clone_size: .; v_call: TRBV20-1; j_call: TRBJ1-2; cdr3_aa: CSASSAWGGYTF; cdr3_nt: TGCAGTGCTAGTTCAGCCTGGGGTGGCTACACCTTC
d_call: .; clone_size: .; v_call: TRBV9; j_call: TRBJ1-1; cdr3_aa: CASSFRGRTSVFF; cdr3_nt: .
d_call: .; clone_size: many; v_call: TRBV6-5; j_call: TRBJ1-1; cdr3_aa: CASSYWGNTEAFF; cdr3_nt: TGTGCCAGCAGTTACTGGGGGAACACTGAAGCTTTCTTT
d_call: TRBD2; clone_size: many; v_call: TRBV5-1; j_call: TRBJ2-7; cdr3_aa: CASSLGAGGPYEQYF; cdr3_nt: TGCGCCAGCAGCTTGGGCGCGGGGGGTCCTTACGAGCAGTACTTC
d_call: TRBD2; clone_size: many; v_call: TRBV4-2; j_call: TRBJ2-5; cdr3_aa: CASSQGTSGGSGETQYF; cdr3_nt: TGTGCCAGCAGCCAAGGGACTAGCGGGGGCAGCGGAGAGACCCAGTACTTC
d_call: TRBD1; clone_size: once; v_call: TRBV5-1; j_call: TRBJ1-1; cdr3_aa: CASSFPGQGDEAFF; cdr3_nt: TGTGCCAGCAGTTTCCCCGGTCAGGGGGATGAAGCTTTCTTT
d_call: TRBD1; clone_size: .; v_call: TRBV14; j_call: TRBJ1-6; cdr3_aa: CASSPRTGGSSPLHF; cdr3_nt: TGTGCCAGCAGCCCCCGGACAGGGGGAAGTTCACCCCTCCACTTT
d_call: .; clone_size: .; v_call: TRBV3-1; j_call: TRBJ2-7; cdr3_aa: CASSPTGGWSTNQRREQYF; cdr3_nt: TGTGCCAGCAGCCCGACAGGAGGATGGTCTACTAACCAGCGAAGGGAGCAGTACTTC
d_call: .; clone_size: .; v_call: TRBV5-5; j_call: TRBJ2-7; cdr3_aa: CATSSGCEKYF; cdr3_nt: TGTGCCACCAGCAGCGGCTGCGAGAAGTACTTC
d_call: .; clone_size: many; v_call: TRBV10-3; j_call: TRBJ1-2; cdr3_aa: CAISESGVTYYGYTF; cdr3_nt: TGTGCCATCAGTGAGTCTGGGGTCACTTACTATGGCTACACCTTC
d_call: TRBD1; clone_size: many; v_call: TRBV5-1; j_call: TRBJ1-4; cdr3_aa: CASRGGTGDEKLFF; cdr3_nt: TGCGCCAGCAGAGGGGGGACAGGGGATGAAAAACTGTTTTTT
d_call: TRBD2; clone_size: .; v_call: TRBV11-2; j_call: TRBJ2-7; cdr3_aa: CASSYWGGIVEQYF; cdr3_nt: TGTGCCAGCAGCTACTGGGGGGGAATAGTCGAGCAGTACTTC
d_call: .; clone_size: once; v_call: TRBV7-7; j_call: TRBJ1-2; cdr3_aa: CACIAQGKYAYYF; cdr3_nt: TGTGCCTGCATCGCACAGGGCAAATATGCCTACTACTTC
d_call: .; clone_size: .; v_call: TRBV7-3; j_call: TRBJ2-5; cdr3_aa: CASSPTPSSGTQYF; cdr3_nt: TGTGCCAGCAGCCCCACACCGTCTAGTGGGACCCAGTACTTC
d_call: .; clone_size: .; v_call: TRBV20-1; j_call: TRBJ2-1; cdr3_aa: CSARDLMAPLNEQFF; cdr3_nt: TGCAGTGCTAGAGATCTTATGGCCCCGCTCAATGAGCAGTTCTTC
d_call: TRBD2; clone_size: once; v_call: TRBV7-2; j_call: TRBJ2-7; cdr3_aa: CASSPGGGNYEQYF; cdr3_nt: TGTGCCAGCAGCCCCGGCGGGGGGAACTACGAGCAGTACTTC
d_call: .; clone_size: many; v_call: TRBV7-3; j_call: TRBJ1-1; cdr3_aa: CASSADSMNTEAFF; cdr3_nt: TGTGCCAGCAGCGCGGACAGCATGAACACTGAAGCTTTCTTT
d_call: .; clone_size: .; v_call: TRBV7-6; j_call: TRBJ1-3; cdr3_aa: CASGDSGSTGNNIYF; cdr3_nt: TGTGCCAGCGGAGACTCAGGGAGCACTGGAAACAACATATATTTT
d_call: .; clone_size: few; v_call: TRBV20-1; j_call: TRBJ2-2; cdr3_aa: CSASRGSGYTGELFF; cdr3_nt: TGCAGTGCCTCTCGGGGGTCTGGCTACACCGGGGAGCTGTTTTTT
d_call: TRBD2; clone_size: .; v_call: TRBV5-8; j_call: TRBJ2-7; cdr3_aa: CASSVGLAGGDYAQYF; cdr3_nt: TGTGCCAGCAGCGTGGGACTAGCGGGGGGTGACTACGCGCAGTACTTC
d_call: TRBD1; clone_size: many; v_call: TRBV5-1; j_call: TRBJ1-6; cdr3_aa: CASSLQQGNSPLHF; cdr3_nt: TGCGCCAGCAGCTTGCAACAGGGGAATTCACCCCTCCACTTT
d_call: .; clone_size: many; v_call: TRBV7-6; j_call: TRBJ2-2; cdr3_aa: CASSSQGRPGELFF; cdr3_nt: TGTGCCAGCAGCTCACAGGGGAGGCCCGGGGAGCTGTTTTTT